The present T cell receptor (beta chain) was sequenced within a study of T cell responses to AZD1222 COVID-19 vaccine. Losses at the gene ends were 7 bases for V and 0 bases for J; bases not matched to a gene: 3. CDR1 is ENHRY, CDR2 SYGVKD, per germline. CDR3 size: 14 residues. Notes on the study in general: Distributed over spike, vaccine-associated CD4 TCRs predominated at 160-218 and 743-854. It was only five to seven AZD1222 recipients who were seropositive at baseline. After the peak T cell response, and only then, were repertoires sampled. Reports indicate that nearly half of spike-specific TCRs are directed at unmutated variant regions.

Assay used: immunoSEQ multiplex PCR; TCRdb lists only in-frame clones, some missing. Of about 130,000 clones detected, about 93% appear once; the ten largest clones hold approximately 7%. In regard to this clone: Its cognate antigen is unknown.

The sequence was obtained from an adult who received the AZD1222 COVID-19 vaccine. This sample comprised peripheral blood, obtained 28 days after the second AZD1222 dose. The rearrangement links TRBV10-3 to TRBJ1-3; the match to TRBD1 covers 7 bases. DNA for the CDR3: TGTGCCATCACCCAGGGGGGCTCTGGAAACACCATATATTTT. Translated: CAITQGGSGNTIYF.